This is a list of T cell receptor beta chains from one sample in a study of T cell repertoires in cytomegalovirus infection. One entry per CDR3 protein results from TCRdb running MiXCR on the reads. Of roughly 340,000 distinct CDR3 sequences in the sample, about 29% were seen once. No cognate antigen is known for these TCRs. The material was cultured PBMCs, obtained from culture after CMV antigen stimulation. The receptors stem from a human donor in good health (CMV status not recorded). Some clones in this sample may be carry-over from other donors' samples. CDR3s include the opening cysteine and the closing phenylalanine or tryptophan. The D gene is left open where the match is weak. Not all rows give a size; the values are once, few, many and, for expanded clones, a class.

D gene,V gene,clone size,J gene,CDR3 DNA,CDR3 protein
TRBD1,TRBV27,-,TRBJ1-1,TGTGCCAGCAGTCAGAGGGACAGAAGCACTGAAGCTTTCTTT,CASSQRDRSTEAFF
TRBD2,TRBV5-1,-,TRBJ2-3,TGCGCCAGCAGCTTGTCCGGGACTAGCGGGGGAGGCACAGATACGCAGTATTTT,CASSLSGTSGGGTDTQYF
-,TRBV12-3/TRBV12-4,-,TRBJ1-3,TGTGCCAGCATCACGAGTGGATCTGGAAACACCATATATTTT,CASITSGSGNTIYF
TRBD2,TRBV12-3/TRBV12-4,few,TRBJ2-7,TGTGCCAGCAGTTTAGGAGGCAGGGAGGGGCAGTACTTC,CASSLGGREGQYF
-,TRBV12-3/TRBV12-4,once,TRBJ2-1,TGTGCCAGCAGTTTAGCGAGGGGGGCTGACTACAATGAGCAGTTCTTC,CASSLARGADYNEQFF
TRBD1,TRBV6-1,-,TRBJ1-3,TGTGCCAGCAGGAGGAGGGACAGCCACTCTGGAAACACCATATATTTT,CASRRRDSHSGNTIYF
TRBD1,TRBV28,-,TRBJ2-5,TGTGCCAGCAGCTCCCAGGGGGCACGAATGGAGACCCAGTACTTC,CASSSQGARMETQYF
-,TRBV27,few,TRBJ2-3,TGTGCCAGCAGTTTTAGGATCTCAGATACGCAGTATTTT,CASSFRISDTQYF
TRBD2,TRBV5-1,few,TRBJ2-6,TGCGCCAGCAGCTGGTTCGGGACTAGCGTCTTCGGAGGGGCCAACGTCCTGACTTTC,CASSWFGTSVFGGANVLTF
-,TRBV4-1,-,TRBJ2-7,TGCGCCAGCAGCGTAGGGGGGTCACCCTACGAGCAGTACTTC,CASSVGGSPYEQYF
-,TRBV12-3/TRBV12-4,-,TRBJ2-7,TGTGCCAGCAGTGCCCGGACTTACGAGCAGTACTTC,CASSARTYEQYF
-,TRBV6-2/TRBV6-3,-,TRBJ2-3,TGTGCCAGCAGCGGGCCAATCACAGATACGCAGTATTTT,CASSGPITDTQYF
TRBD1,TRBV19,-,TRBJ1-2,TGTGCCAGTCGGACAGGGGGTACACCTAACTATGGCTACACCTTC,CASRTGGTPNYGYTF
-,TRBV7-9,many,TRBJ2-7,TGTGCCAGCAGCAGCCCCCATGGAACTTCCTCCTACGAGCAGTACTTC,CASSSPHGTSSYEQYF
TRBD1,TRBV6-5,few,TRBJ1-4,TGTGCCAGCAGTGCCAGGACAGGGTCAGATGAAAAACTGTTTTTT,CASSARTGSDEKLFF
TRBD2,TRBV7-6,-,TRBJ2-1,TGTGCCAGCAGCTTTCGTGGACTAGCGGGACCCCCGAGCTCCTACAATGAGCAGTTCTTC,CASSFRGLAGPPSSYNEQFF
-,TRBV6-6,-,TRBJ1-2,TGTGCCAGCATGCAAGAGTGGGGGGGCGCGAACTATGGCTACACCTTC,CASMQEWGGANYGYTF
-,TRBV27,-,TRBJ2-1,TGTGCCACCCTACCTCGAGGGGACCTATCCTACAATGAGCAGTTCTTC,CATLPRGDLSYNEQFF
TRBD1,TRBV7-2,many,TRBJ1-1,TGTGCCAGCAGCTCCCAGGGACAGGGTAGGACTGAAGCTTTCTTT,CASSSQGQGRTEAFF
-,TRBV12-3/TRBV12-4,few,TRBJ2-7,TGTGCCAGCAGTTCCAGGGGTTCCTCCTACGAGCAGTACTTC,CASSSRGSSYEQYF
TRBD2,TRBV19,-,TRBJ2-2,TGTGCCAGTAGACCCGAGGGACTAGCGAACACCGGGGAGCTGTTTTTT,CASRPEGLANTGELFF
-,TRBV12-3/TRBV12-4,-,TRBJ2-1,TGTGCCAGCAGTTTAGAGACTGAGCAGTTCTTC,CASSLETEQFF
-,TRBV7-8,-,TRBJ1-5,TGTGCCAGCAGCTTAGTTGGGCTGTATAGCAATCAGCCCCAGCATTTT,CASSLVGLYSNQPQHF
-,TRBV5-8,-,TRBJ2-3,TGTGCCTCCGCGATTCCTCCAGATACGCAGTATTTT,CASAIPPDTQYF
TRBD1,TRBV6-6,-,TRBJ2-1,TGTGCCAGCAGTTACGGACAGGGGGGTTCCTACAATGAGCAGTTCTTC,CASSYGQGGSYNEQFF
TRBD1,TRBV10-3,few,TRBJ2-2,TGTGCCATCAGGACAGGGGGGAACACCGGGGAGCTGTTTTTT,CAIRTGGNTGELFF
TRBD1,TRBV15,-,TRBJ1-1,TGTGCCACCAGCAGAGATCGGGGGACAGGAGGGAGTGAAGCTTTCTTT,CATSRDRGTGGSEAFF
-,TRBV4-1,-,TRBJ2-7,TGCGCCAGCAGCCAAGTGATACGAATTAAGCGGACCTCCTCCTACGAGCAGTACTTC,CASSQVIRIKRTSSYEQYF
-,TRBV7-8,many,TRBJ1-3,TGTGCCGTTAGGGCACAGATAGGAAACACCATATATTTT,CAVRAQIGNTIYF
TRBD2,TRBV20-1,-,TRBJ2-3,TGCAGTGCCCCACCACTAGCGGAGCTCACAGATACGCAGTATTTT,CSAPPLAELTDTQYF
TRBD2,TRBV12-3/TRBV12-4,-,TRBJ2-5,TGTGCCAGCAGTTTAATAGCGGGAGCTAACCAAGAGACCCAGTACTTC,CASSLIAGANQETQYF
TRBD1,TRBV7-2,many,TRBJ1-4,TGTGCCAGCAGCCTCTTGGGACAGCCGGGCGAAAAACTGTTTTTT,CASSLLGQPGEKLFF
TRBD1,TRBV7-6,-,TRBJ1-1,TGTGCCAGCAGCAAGACAGGGAGAAAAGAAGCTTTCTTT,CASSKTGRKEAFF
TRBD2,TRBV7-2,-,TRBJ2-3,TGTGCCAGCAAGACCGGGGGGGATACGCAGTATTTT,CASKTGGDTQYF
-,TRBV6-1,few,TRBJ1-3,TGTGCCAGCAGTATAGACTACTCTGGAAACACCATATATTTT,CASSIDYSGNTIYF
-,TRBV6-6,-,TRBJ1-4,TGTGCCAGCAGTGGGGGGACATTCGAAAAACTGTTTTTT,CASSGGTFEKLFF
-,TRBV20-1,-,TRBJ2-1,TGCAGTGCTATCTCGGGAGTTATCTACAATGAGCAGTTCTTC,CSAISGVIYNEQFF
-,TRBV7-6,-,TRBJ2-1,TGTGCCAGCAGCTTAGGTATGGGCAATGAGCAGTTCTTC,CASSLGMGNEQFF
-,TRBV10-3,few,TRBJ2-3,TGTGCCATCAGGGAGGGGGTGGGCACAGATACGCAGTATTTT,CAIREGVGTDTQYF
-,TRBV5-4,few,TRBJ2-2,TGTGCCAGCAGCTTGGACAGAAGGACGGCGGGGACCGGGGAGCTGTTTTTT,CASSLDRRTAGTGELFF
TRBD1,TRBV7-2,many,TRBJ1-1,TGTGCCAGCAGCTTGTTAGGACAGGGGGCCACTGAAGCTTTCTTT,CASSLLGQGATEAFF
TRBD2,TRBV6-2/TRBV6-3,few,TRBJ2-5,TGTGCCAGCACCAAACCCAGGGAGGGAGAGACCCAGTACTTC,CASTKPREGETQYF